This T cell receptor beta chain comes out of a study of blood T cell repertoires in COVID-19. Looking at the study overall: Whether acute or convalescent, the COVID-19 samples came from the United States, Italy and Spain. The cDNA or gDNA used as material had been derived from T cells, B-cell-depleted T cells, or PBMCs.

In the study's own analysis: The assay estimated nucleated cells by amplifying reference gene primers. Repertoires were generated with immunoSEQ multiplex PCR, while TCRdb's copy carries only in-frame clones and drops some. V and J calls and clone size follow that table, whereas D and trimming were derived from the DNA. The top ten clones hold roughly 3% of a sample with roughly 260,000 clones, roughly 85% of them seen once. The CDR3 has 11 amino acids. Germline CDR1 is PRHDT and CDR2 is FYEKMQ (reference sequence). Trimming left V 5 bases short and J 2 bases short, with 2 bases between. The sequencing input was peripheral blood. The receptor comes from a woman aged 18-30 years with acute or convalescent COVID-19. The V gene is TRBV13, the J gene TRBJ2-3, with D uncertain. CDR3 in amino acids: CASSHTDTQYF. Here the CDR3 DNA reads TGTGCCAGCAGCCACACAGATACGCAGTATTTT.